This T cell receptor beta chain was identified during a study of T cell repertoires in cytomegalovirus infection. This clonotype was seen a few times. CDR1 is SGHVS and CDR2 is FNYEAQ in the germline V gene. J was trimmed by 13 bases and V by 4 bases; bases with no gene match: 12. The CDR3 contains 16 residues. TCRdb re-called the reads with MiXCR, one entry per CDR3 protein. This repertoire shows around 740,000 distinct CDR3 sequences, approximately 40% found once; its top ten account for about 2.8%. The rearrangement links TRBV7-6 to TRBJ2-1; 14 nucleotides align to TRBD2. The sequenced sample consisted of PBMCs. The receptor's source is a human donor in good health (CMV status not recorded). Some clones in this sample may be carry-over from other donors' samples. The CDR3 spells CASSSGTSGSLGIQFF. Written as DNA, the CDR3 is TGTGCCAGCAGCTCCGGGACTAGCGGGAGTCTCGGCATCCAGTTCTTC.